The 19 T cell receptor beta chains presented below share a single source sample, sequenced in a study of cytomegalovirus exposure and HLA in healthy donors. A multiplex PCR was run with 60 Vbeta primers and 13 Jbeta primers. Clones were sequenced by immunoSEQ multiplex PCR, and TCRdb holds only the in-frame ones, with some missing. The sample lists 150,000 to 200,000 clones; 60% to 85% were seen once. The sample was PBMCs. The source of these receptors is a woman aged 35 to 49 in good health and CMV-seropositive.

The rearrangement uses TRBV5-1 and TRBJ1-3; a possible D gene is TRBD1 (5 bases). Germline V gene lookup returns CDR1 SGHRS and CDR2 YFSETQ. This CDR3 has 16 amino acids. The germline V and J ends were trimmed by 4 bases and 0 bases, with 14 bases remaining between them. In DNA form, the CDR3 reads TGCGCCAGCAGCCCCCAGGGTCGGAGCTCTGGAAACACCATATATTTT. Its protein is CASSPQGRSSGNTIYF.

This rearrangement joins TRBV6-5 to TRBJ1-2; D might be TRBD1 (6 bases). Germline CDR1 MNHEY, CDR2 SVGAGI. Trimming left V 6 bases short and J 0 bases short, with 11 bases between. The CDR3 runs 14 residues. The CDR3 DNA reads TGTGCCAGCAGGGGACATGAGACTAACTATGGCTACACCTTC. It encodes CASRGHETNYGYTF.

This chain connects TRBV14 to TRBJ2-1; 10 bases are a match to TRBD2. The ends lost 4 bases at V and 8 bases at J; junction bases unmatched: 8. Germline loops: CDR1 SGHDN, CDR2 FVKESK. The CDR3 has 15 amino acids. This CDR3 is CASSPSGGVGDEQFF. CDR3 in DNA: TGTGCCAGCAGCCCCAGCGGGGGGGTAGGAGATGAGCAGTTCTTC.

This clone has only one observation. Mismatch with germline at one junction end may stem from a read error. V is TRBV6-6 and J is TRBJ1-2; D unclear. The germline V gene encodes CDR1 MNHNY and CDR2 SVGAGI (reference sequence). This CDR3 is 13 amino acids long. The CDR3 nucleotides are TGTGCCAGCAGTTACCTCAATAACTACGGCTACACCTTC. Its translation: CASSYLNNYGYTF.

The CDR3 DNA reads as TGTGCCAGCAGCTTAGGGCAGGGGGTCGGAAAACTGTTTTTT. This encodes CASSLGQGVGKLFF. This chain joins TRBV7-9 and TRBJ1-4, with 7 bases that match TRBD1. CDR1 and CDR2 (germline): SEHNR, FQNEAQ (reference sequence). The CDR3 length is 14 residues. Losses at the gene ends were 1 base for V and 10 bases for J; bases not matched to a gene: 6.

This clone was picked up one time. V gene TRBV11-2 combines with J gene TRBJ2-5; TRBD2 matches at 11 bases. Losses at the gene ends were 5 bases for V and 0 bases for J; bases not matched to a gene: 2. CDR1 is SGHAT, CDR2 FQNNGV, per germline. The CDR3 is 15 residues long. This CDR3 is CASSVAGGYQETQYF. The DNA for the CDR3 is TGTGCCAGCAGCGTAGCGGGGGGGTACCAAGAGACCCAGTACTTC.

The chain joins TRBV6-6 to TRBJ1-1; 7 bases match TRBD1. The trim removed 6 bases at V and 8 bases at J, leaving 12 bases unmatched. Germline V gene data show CDR1 as MNHNY and CDR2 as SVGAGI (reference sequence). The CDR3 is 14 amino acids. The CDR3 nucleotides read TGTGCCAGCAGGCCCAGACAGGGAACGGCGGAAGCTTTCTTT. Its translation: CASRPRQGTAEAFF.

The chain carries TRBV5-1 and TRBJ2-1, with TRBD2 matching over 8 bases. Per germline, CDR1 SGHRS and CDR2 YFSETQ. The CDR3 is 16 amino acids. Germline trimming cut 5 bases from V and 5 bases from J; bases unmatched to any gene: 12. The CDR3 region has the DNA TGCGCCAGCAGTTCCAACGCGGGGGGCTTTAACAATGAGCAGTTCTTC. This translates into CASSSNAGGFNNEQFF.

This chain links TRBV30 with TRBJ1-2, with 9 bases lining up with TRBD1. The CDR3 sequence is 15 residues long. Germline loops: CDR1 GTSNPN, CDR2 SVGIG (reference sequence). Trimming removed 2 bases from V and 2 bases from J; junction bases left unmatched: 6. The CDR3 bases are TGTGCCTGGAGTTCTGGGGGACAGGGAAACTATGGCTACACCTTC. Translating gives CAWSSGGQGNYGYTF.

V gene TRBV15 combines with J gene TRBJ2-3; 8 bases line up with TRBD2. J was trimmed by 0 bases and V by 0 bases; bases with no gene match: 5. The CDR3 is made up of 17 amino acids. The germline gives CDR1 LNHNV, CDR2 YYDKDF (reference sequence). The CDR3 DNA reads TGTGCCACCAGCAGAGAGGGGGCGGGGGGTAGCACAGATACGCAGTATTTT. This codes for CATSREGAGGSTDTQYF.

In this sample, this clone turned up once. The V gene is TRBV13, the J gene TRBJ1-1; the D gene is possibly TRBD1 (6 bases). Trimming cost V 8 bases and J 3 bases, with 13 bases left between them. This CDR3 is 13 amino acids long. Germline CDR1 PRHDT, CDR2 FYEKMQ (reference sequence). The CDR3: CASLRGGYTEAFF. CDR3 in DNA: TGTGCCAGCCTCCGAGGGGGTTACACTGAAGCTTTCTTT. Complete variable domain (other parts from reference TRBV13 and TRBJ1-1): AAGVIQSPRHLIKEKRETATLKCYPIPRHDTVYWYQQGPGQDPQFLISFYEKMQSDKGSIPDRFSAQQFSDYHSELNMSSLELGDSALYFCASLRGGYTEAFFGQGTRLTVV.

This clone was counted between two and nine times. The gene calls are TRBV19 and TRBJ1-1, with D unclear. V was cut by 3 bases and J by 1 base, with 6 bases left in between. This CDR3 region has 13 residues. CDR1 LNHDA and CDR2 SQIVND come from the germline V gene (reference sequence). CDR3 DNA sequence: TGTGCCAGTAGTATTCCGGGGAACACTGAAGCTTTCTTT. It specifies CASSIPGNTEAFF.

The chain uses TRBV2 and TRBJ2-5; 7 bases fit TRBD1. The germline CDR1 and CDR2 sequences are SNHLY and FYNNEI. Unmatched junction bases numbered 2, after V lost 4 bases and J lost 3 bases. The CDR3 consists of 13 residues. The CDR3 is CASSGGQEETQYF. The DNA of the CDR3 is TGTGCCAGCAGTGGAGGACAGGAAGAGACCCAGTACTTC. Full variable domain (missing parts from reference TRBV2 and TRBJ2-5): EPEVTQTPSHQVTQMGQEVILRCVPISNHLYFYWYRQILGQKVEFLVSFYNNEISEKSEIFDDQFSVERPDGSNFTLKIRSTKLEDSAMYFCASSGGQEETQYFGPGTRLLVL.

The chain is built from TRBV19 and TRBJ2-7; no clear D. This CDR3 is built from 14 residues. Trimming removed 5 bases at V and 0 bases at J, with 11 bases between. Germline CDR1 and CDR2: LNHDA and SQIVND (reference sequence). CDR3 loop: CASSLGVSSYEQYF. The CDR3 DNA sequence: TGTGCCAGTAGTTTGGGCGTAAGCTCCTACGAGCAGTACTTC.

This chain connects TRBV7-8 to TRBJ1-4; D gene unclear. The V gene's germline CDR1 is SGHVS and CDR2 FQNEAQ. The CDR3 is made up of 14 amino acids. Deletions cut 2 bases from V and 5 bases from J, with 9 bases between. CDR3 in amino acids: CASSLIAGNEKLFF. For the CDR3, the DNA is TGTGCCAGCAGCTTAATCGCCGGGAATGAAAAACTGTTTTTT.

This rearrangement joins TRBV6-5 to TRBJ1-1; D remains ambiguous. Germline V gene data show CDR1 as MNHEY and CDR2 as SVGAGI. The V end lost 6 bases, the J end lost 1 base, and 12 bases lay between the germline ends. The CDR3 consists of 14 residues. Here the CDR3 DNA reads TGTGCCAGCAGCCGCAGGACTGCGAACACTGAAGCTTTCTTT. Protein sequence: CASSRRTANTEAFF.

The chain recombines TRBV9 with TRBJ1-4, with 11 bases that match TRBD1. This CDR3 spans 17 amino acids. V was pared by 3 bases and J by 4 bases, with 8 bases of the junction left unmatched. Germline CDR1 is SGDLS and CDR2 is YYNGEE. The chain's CDR3 is CASSARDRGTFNEKLFF. The CDR3 DNA reads as TGTGCCAGCAGCGCCCGGGACAGGGGGACTTTTAATGAAAAACTGTTTTTT.

The chain carries TRBV30 and TRBJ1-6; the match to TRBD1 covers 9 bases. This CDR3 has 13 residues. Germline values: CDR1 GTSNPN, CDR2 SVGIG (reference sequence). With 4 bases clipped from V and 10 bases from J, the junction kept 5 bases outside the gene matches. The CDR3 loop reads CAWIGTGRSPLHF. The CDR3 nucleotides are TGTGCCTGGATCGGGACAGGGAGATCACCCCTCCACTTT.

As for this clone: An end of the junction does not agree with germline; a read error may underlie this. As DNA, the CDR3 is TGTTCCAGCAGCTTACAGGGGCCCTATGGCTACACCTTC. Its translation: CSSSLQGPYGYTF. V and J are TRBV7-9 and TRBJ1-2, with 7 positions matching TRBD1. Germline loops: CDR1 SEHNR, CDR2 FQNEAQ (reference sequence). The CDR3 spans 13 residues.